The present TCR beta chain was sequenced within a study of shared clonotypes between healthy human individuals. This CDR3 has 17 residues. J gave up 1 base and V 3 bases, and 7 bases lay outside the gene matches. Looked up from germline, CDR1 is MGHRA and CDR2 is YSYEKL. The table came from immunoSEQ multiplex PCR; TCRdb's copy has only in-frame clones and leaves some out. The table has millions of clones, approximately 94% seen once. The TCR was taken from a man younger than 30 in good health. Sequenced input: naive CD4+ T cells sorted from blood. Described subset: CD45RA+ positively selected. J is TRBJ2-2 and V is TRBV4-1; 8 bases agree with TRBD1. Here the CDR3 reads CASSQGTDRVNTGELFF. CDR3 nucleotide sequence: TGCGCCAGCAGCCAGGGAACGGACAGGGTGAACACCGGGGAGCTGTTTTTT.